This T cell receptor beta chain was documented in a study of T cells in localized non-small cell lung cancer. General study points: Uninvolved adjacent lung showed the highest T cell clonality, exceeding tumor. Of the top 100 tumor clones, median roughly 60 were in adjacent lung, approximately 29 among its top 100. As only one tumor region underwent sequencing, heterogeneity remains possible.

With respect to this clone: Its target is not known.

Trimming stripped 9 bases from V and 11 bases from J, with 17 bases between. The CDR3 loop spans 11 amino acids. Looked up from germline, CDR1 is MNHEY and CDR2 is SVGAGI. Sequenced by immunoSEQ multiplex PCR; TCRdb stores in-frame clones only, minus some. The data show 70,000 or so clones, around 85% seen once. The sequence was obtained from a female donor of 60 years or more with stage I lung adenocarcinoma. The J gene is TRBJ2-7, the V gene TRBV6-5; D uncertain. Specimen: peripheral blood, collected before any cancer treatment. The CDR3 spells CASGLLPWKYF. The CDR3 bases are TGTGCCAGTGGGCTCCTACCCTGGAAGTACTTC.